The 31 T cell receptor beta chains below were found in one sample sequenced in a study of blood T cell repertoires in COVID-19. Some clones are missing from TCRdb's copy, which holds only in-frame ones; the method was immunoSEQ multiplex PCR. The sample holds some 260,000 clones, about 88% seen once. The specimen was peripheral blood. All receptors derive from a woman aged 40 to 50 who had recovered from COVID-19.

This chain connects TRBV5-8 to TRBJ1-2; D ambiguous. Germline V CDR1 and CDR2: SGHTS, YDEGEE. Trimming took 0 bases from V and 4 from J, leaving 10 bases between them. The CDR3 consists of 14 residues. In nucleotides, the CDR3 is TGTGCCAGCAGCTTGGTGCTACCTGTCTATGGCTACACCTTC. It codes for CASSLVLPVYGYTF. Full variable domain (rest looked up from reference TRBV5-8 and TRBJ1-2): EAGVTQSPTHLIKTRGQQATLRCSPISGHTSVYWYQQALGLGLQFLLWYDEGEERNRGNFPPRFSGRQFPNYSSELNVNALELEDSALYLCASSLVLPVYGYTFGSGTRLTVV.

The chain has TRBV29-1 and TRBJ2-5, with D hard to call. Germline CDR1 reads SQVTM; CDR2 reads ANQGSEA. The CDR3 contains 13 residues. Trimming shortened V by 2 bases and J by 5 bases, and 12 bases separated the two germline ends. The CDR3 DNA reads as TGCAGCGTTGAACCAAATCTCAGGGAGACCCAGTACTTC. It specifies CSVEPNLRETQYF.

This clone appeared a single time. The rearrangement links TRBV7-2 to TRBJ1-4; possible D gene TRBD1, 5 bases. The CDR3 runs 17 residues. CDR1 and CDR2 (germline): SGHTA, FQGNSA. V was cut by 5 bases and J by 0 bases, with 16 bases left in between. The CDR3 DNA sequence: TGTGCCAGCAGCACCGTCGGGACTCCTGCAACTAATGAAAAACTGTTTTTT. Translation: CASSTVGTPATNEKLFF.

The chain links TRBV14 to TRBJ1-1, with 8 bases matching TRBD1. The CDR3 covers 19 residues. Trimming took 0 bases from V and 5 from J; bases not matched to a gene: 17. Germline CDR1 is SGHDN and CDR2 is FVKESK. The CDR3 bases are TGTGCCAGCAGCCAAGATAGGGCAGGGGGCAACTCTCCGCGGACTGAAGCTTTCTTT. Protein: CASSQDRAGGNSPRTEAFF.

The chain employs TRBV30 and TRBJ2-1, with a possible D match to TRBD1 (5 bases). This CDR3 has 18 amino acids. V lost 0 bases and J lost 2, with 20 bases in between. The germline gives CDR1 GTSNPN, CDR2 SVGIG (reference sequence). DNA for the CDR3: TGTGCCTGGAGTGTACTCCGATCGACAGTGCTCCCCTACAATGAGCAGTTCTTC. Its translation: CAWSVLRSTVLPYNEQFF.

The chain couples TRBV6-5 to TRBJ2-5; the D gene is possibly TRBD1 (5 bases). CDR1 and CDR2 from the germline V gene are MNHEY and SVGAGI. The CDR3 covers 11 residues. Deletions cut 6 bases from V and 7 bases from J, with 9 bases between. In nucleotides, the CDR3 is TGTGCCAGCAGCCCAACAGGGACCCAGTACTTC. Encoded protein: CASSPTGTQYF.

A few counts support this clone. This chain connects TRBV7-8 to TRBJ2-7; 9 bases are a match to TRBD1. CDR1 SGHVS and CDR2 FQNEAQ come from the germline V gene. The trim removed 3 bases at V and 2 bases at J, leaving 2 bases unmatched. This CDR3 has 14 residues. This chain's CDR3 is CASSFGQGPYEQYF. CDR3 DNA: TGTGCCAGCAGCTTTGGACAGGGGCCCTACGAGCAGTACTTC.

This clone was seen a single time. J is TRBJ2-7 and V is TRBV21-1; the D call of TRBD2 is as the table states it, not checked on the DNA. TRBV21-1 is a pseudogene segment. The CDR3 contains 22 residues. Written as DNA, the CDR3 is TGTGCCAGCAGCAAAGACGGCAGGGCTACCCTTGGGACTAGCGGGAAATCCTACGAGCAGTACTTC. As protein: CASSKDGRATLGTSGKSYEQYF.

J is TRBJ2-3 and V is TRBV9; TRBD2 agrees at 10 bases. The CDR3 is 17 amino acids. The germline V gene encodes CDR1 SGDLS and CDR2 YYNGEE. The V segment lost 0 bases and the J segment 4 bases; nucleotides outside the gene matches: 8. The CDR3 here is CASSVESSGRFADTQYF. As DNA, the CDR3 is TGTGCCAGCAGCGTAGAGTCTAGCGGGAGATTTGCAGATACGCAGTATTTT.

The chain is built from TRBV11-2 and TRBJ1-5, with TRBD1 identical over 7 bases. The J segment lost 1 base and the V segment lost 5 bases, leaving 5 bases of the junction unmatched. CDR1 is SGHAT and CDR2 is FQNNGV in the germline V gene. The CDR3 loop spans 15 amino acids. The CDR3 reads CASSRTGDSNQPQHF. The DNA for the CDR3 is TGTGCCAGCAGCCGGACAGGCGACAGCAATCAGCCCCAGCATTTT.

The chain employs TRBV6-5 and TRBJ2-5, with 9 bases matching TRBD1. Germline V gives CDR1 MNHEY, CDR2 SVGAGI. V gave up 5 bases and J gave up 2 bases; unmatched junction bases: 6. The CDR3 runs to 15 residues. The CDR3 DNA is TGTGCCAGCAGTCCACAGGGGGCTAGGCAAGAGACCCAGTACTTC. The encoded protein is CASSPQGARQETQYF.

This clone has at least ten counts. This chain connects TRBV4-3 to TRBJ1-2; the D gene is possibly TRBD1 (6 bases). This CDR3 has 14 residues. CDR1 is LGHNA and CDR2 is YSLEER in the germline V gene. V was trimmed by 3 bases and J by 4 bases, leaving 12 bases between them. In DNA, the CDR3 is TGCGCCAGCAGCCATTCCGGACAGAGCTATGGCTACACCTTC. Translation: CASSHSGQSYGYTF.

The V and J genes are TRBV13 and TRBJ2-6; tentative D call: TRBD2 (6 bases). CDR3 size: 18 residues. Trimming removed 5 bases at V and 4 bases at J, with 21 bases between. Germline CDR1 and CDR2: PRHDT and FYEKMQ (reference sequence). The CDR3 spells CASSPLTREVSGANVLTF. The CDR3 DNA reads TGTGCCAGCAGCCCACTTACAAGGGAGGTGTCCGGGGCCAACGTCCTGACTTTC.

This clone occurred once. This chain joins TRBV11-2 and TRBJ2-6; D ambiguous. In germline, CDR1 is SGHAT, CDR2 FQNNGV. CDR3 length: 19 amino acids. The ends were cut back, 0 bases at V and 0 bases at J, with 15 bases in the middle. CDR3 sequence reads: CASSLETRWSRSGANVLTF. CDR3 DNA: TGTGCCAGCAGCTTAGAGACACGGTGGTCTCGCTCTGGGGCCAACGTCCTGACTTTC.

This chain connects TRBV25-1 to TRBJ1-1; 7 bases line up with TRBD1. Germline trimming cut 2 bases from V and 0 bases from J; bases unmatched to any gene: 9. This CDR3 has 17 amino acids. The germline CDR1 and CDR2 sequences are MGHDK and SYGVNS. The CDR3 spells CASSEGPTGTVNTEAFF. The CDR3 bases are TGTGCCAGCAGTGAAGGACCCACCGGGACAGTGAACACTGAAGCTTTCTTT.

V and J are TRBV3-1 (or the pseudogene TRBV3-2) and TRBJ1-2; D not resolved. The CDR3 is 15 amino acids. Per the germline V gene, CDR1 is LGHDT and CDR2 is YNNKEL (reference sequence). V lost 1 base and J 1 base, leaving 10 bases between the germline ends. The DNA of the CDR3 is TGTGCCAGCAGCCAAGCTAGGTTCTTTAACTATGGCTACACCTTC. This codes for CASSQARFFNYGYTF.

In its sample, this clone was seen many times. Here the CDR3 DNA reads TGTGCCAGCAGTGGGGTGACAAAGGGCAATCAGCCCCAGCATTTT. Translated: CASSGVTKGNQPQHF. V and J are TRBV2 and TRBJ1-5; D gene unclear. The CDR3 has 15 residues. The V gene lost 4 bases and the J gene lost 2 bases, with 12 bases spanning the gap. CDR1 and CDR2 (germline): SNHLY, FYNNEI.

This sequence joins TRBV11-2 and TRBJ1-2; 7 nucleotides match TRBD1. This CDR3 contains 14 residues. Per the germline V gene, CDR1 is SGHAT and CDR2 is FQNNGV. The V gene end was trimmed by 7 bases and the J gene end by 5 bases; junction bases not matched to a gene: 10. CDR3 bases: TGTGCCAGCACCGAAAACAGGGGCACTTATGGCTACACCTTC. The encoded protein is CASTENRGTYGYTF. Looking up the rest from reference TRBV11-2 and TRBJ1-2 gives the full variable domain: EAGVAQSPRYKIIEKRQSVAFWCNPISGHATLYWYQQILGQGPKLLIQFQNNGVVDDSQLPKDRFSAERLKGVDSTLKIQPAKLEDSAVYLCASTENRGTYGYTFGSGTRLTVV.

The chain carries TRBV6-2 or TRBV6-3 and TRBJ1-6; a weak D match, TRBD1 (6 bases). The CDR3 sequence is 20 residues long. CDR1 and CDR2 from the germline V gene are MNHEY and SVGEGT. Trimming shortened V by 2 bases and J by 3 bases, and 23 bases separated the two germline ends. CDR3 loop: CASSYLHLHRAAFYNSPLHF. The CDR3 coding sequence is TGTGCCAGCAGTTACCTCCATCTACACAGGGCGGCCTTCTATAATTCACCCCTCCACTTT.

The gene calls are TRBV3-1 (or the pseudogene TRBV3-2) and TRBJ1-2, with 8 bases identical to TRBD1. Looked up from germline, CDR1 is LGHDT and CDR2 is YNNKEL (reference sequence). Losses at the gene ends were 3 bases for V and 4 bases for J; bases not matched to a gene: 7. CDR3 size: 15 residues. This CDR3 is CASSHRGPGGYGYTF. CDR3 nucleotides: TGTGCCAGCAGCCACAGGGGGCCGGGCGGCTATGGCTACACCTTC.

This chain uses TRBV5-1 with TRBJ2-5; 9 bases agree with TRBD1. The germline gives CDR1 SGHRS, CDR2 YFSETQ. Trimming at V came to 6 bases and at J to 4 bases, leaving 13 bases not matched to a gene. The CDR3 runs to 16 residues. CDR3: CASTDGPGTGSETQYF. DNA of the CDR3: TGCGCCAGCACCGATGGCCCCGGGACAGGGTCAGAGACCCAGTACTTC.

The chain carries TRBV6-2 or TRBV6-3 and TRBJ1-1, with unresolved D. Trimming stripped 5 bases from V and 6 bases from J, with 13 bases between. CDR3 length equals 13 residues. Germline lookup yields CDR1 MNHEY and CDR2 SVGEGT. CDR3 loop: CASSDRRRAEAFF. The CDR3 bases are TGTGCCAGCAGTGACCGTAGACGGGCTGAAGCTTTCTTT.

The chain uses TRBV27 and TRBJ2-7, with D hard to call. The CDR3 contains 13 residues. Trimming left V 0 bases short and J 5 bases short, with 8 bases between. In germline, CDR1 is MNHEY, CDR2 SMNVEV (reference sequence). Written as DNA, the CDR3 is TGTGCCAGCAGTTTATCGAGCGTCGACGAGCAGTACTTC. Translated: CASSLSSVDEQYF.

The V call is TRBV7-3, the J call TRBJ2-3; 9 nucleotides match TRBD2. This CDR3 has 17 residues. Germline V CDR1 and CDR2: SGHTA, FQGTGA. Trimming took 4 bases from V and 4 from J; bases not matched to a gene: 12. CDR3 sequence: CASSSRLKAGGADTQYF. The CDR3 DNA reads TGTGCCAGCAGCTCACGTCTAAAAGCGGGGGGCGCAGATACGCAGTATTTT.

The V call is TRBV19, the J call TRBJ2-7; 12 bases match TRBD1. V gave up 6 bases and J gave up 6 bases; unmatched junction bases: 6. The CDR3 contains 14 residues. Germline loops: CDR1 LNHDA, CDR2 SQIVND (reference sequence). The CDR3 sequence is CASRNLGQGAEQYF. In DNA form, the CDR3 reads TGTGCCAGTAGGAACCTGGGACAGGGGGCCGAGCAGTACTTC.

The chain uses TRBV7-3 and TRBJ1-2, with D unresolved. This CDR3 has 14 amino acids. The germline V gene has CDR1 SGHTA and CDR2 FQGTGA. V was clipped by 1 base and J by 2 bases, with 8 bases between them. CDR3 nucleotides: TGTGCCAGCAGCTTAAATGCGGGGAACTATGGCTACACCTTC. Protein sequence: CASSLNAGNYGYTF.

The V call is TRBV5-4, the J call TRBJ1-2; TRBD1 is a possible D gene (5 bases). Trimming cost V 0 bases and J 5 bases, with 20 bases left between them. The CDR3 is made up of 17 amino acids. In germline, CDR1 is SGHNT, CDR2 YYREEE (reference sequence). Here the CDR3 reads CASSLEGPALGRYGYTF. Here the CDR3 DNA reads TGTGCCAGCAGCTTGGAGGGGCCGGCACTGGGGAGGTATGGCTACACCTTC.

The chain joins TRBV4-2 to TRBJ1-4, with 8 bases aligning to TRBD1. Germline CDR1 reads LGHNA; CDR2 reads YNFKEQ. There are 15 residues in the CDR3. The junction had 6 bases not matched to a gene; V was cut back by 3 bases and J by 6 bases. The DNA for the CDR3 is TGTGCCAGCAGCCAGGCCGGGACAGGCGATGAAAAACTGTTTTTT. This translates into CASSQAGTGDEKLFF.

This chain joins TRBV5-1 and TRBJ1-2; D might be TRBD1 (5 bases). This CDR3 is built from 14 residues. Germline CDR1 and CDR2: SGHRS and YFSETQ. The V end was cut by 5 bases, the J end by 1 base, with 12 bases between. CDR3 sequence: CASRGGELNYGYTF. CDR3 coding DNA: TGCGCCAGCAGGGGAGGGGAACTTAACTATGGCTACACCTTC. The complete variable domain, with remaining parts taken from reference TRBV5-1 and TRBJ1-2, reads KAGVTQTPRYLIKTRGQQVTLSCSPISGHRSVSWYQQTPGQGLQFLFEYFSETQRNKGNFPGRFSGRQFSNSRSEMNVSTLELGDSALYLCASRGGELNYGYTFGSGTRLTVV.

This chain uses TRBV4-1 with TRBJ2-5, with a tentative D call TRBD2 (7 bases). CDR3 size: 16 residues. The V end was cut by 3 bases, the J end by 5 bases, with 19 bases between. The germline V gene encodes CDR1 MGHRA and CDR2 YSYEKL. CDR3 sequence reads: CASSQPGAGALETQYF. CDR3 DNA: TGCGCCAGCAGCCAGCCGGGGGCGGGGGCCTTGGAGACCCAGTACTTC.

The genes are TRBV11-2 and TRBJ2-3; 10 bases agree with TRBD1. Germline V gives CDR1 SGHAT, CDR2 FQNNGV. The CDR3 length is 16 residues. J gave up 1 base and V 5 bases, and 6 bases lay outside the gene matches. The CDR3 bases are TGTGCCAGCAGCATCTCGACAGGGGGCGGCACAGATACGCAGTATTTT. Its translation: CASSISTGGGTDTQYF.